The clone carrying this T cell receptor (beta chain) was counted at least ten times. The antigen is undetermined. Building the TCR beta libraries relied on iRepertoire HTBI primers, and CDR3 regions underwent Arm-PCR. TCRdb passed the multiplex PCR reads through MiXCR, listing each CDR3 protein once. This sample has around 420,000 distinct CDR3 sequences, with about a sixth found just once. The record originates from a study of regulatory T cells in long-lasting Graves disease. Findings and caveats of the study: Persistent disease showed a preference for TRBV28, TRBJ1-2 and TRBJ2-5. Peripheral blood was the sole material, not thyroid tissue.

Regarding time point: newly diagnosed GD, antithyroid drugs for less than 3 months. PBMCs were the source of the RNA used for TCR sequencing. Approximately 10-milliliter peripheral blood samples went into EDTA tubes. The CDR3 length is 15 residues. Germline assignment: CDR1 SGHRS and CDR2 YFSETQ. V lost 3 bases to trimming and J lost 11 bases, with 20 bases between them. The rearrangement links TRBV5-1 to TRBJ2-2; D remains unclear. The sequence derives from a female donor with Graves disease. The sample consisted of peripheral blood mononuclear cells (PBMCs), taken at new diagnosis, from a patient treated with antithyroid drugs. The CDR3 DNA is TGCGCCAGCAGCTCGGACGTCACAGCCCGGGTAGAGCTGTTTTTT. This translates into CASSSDVTARVELFF.